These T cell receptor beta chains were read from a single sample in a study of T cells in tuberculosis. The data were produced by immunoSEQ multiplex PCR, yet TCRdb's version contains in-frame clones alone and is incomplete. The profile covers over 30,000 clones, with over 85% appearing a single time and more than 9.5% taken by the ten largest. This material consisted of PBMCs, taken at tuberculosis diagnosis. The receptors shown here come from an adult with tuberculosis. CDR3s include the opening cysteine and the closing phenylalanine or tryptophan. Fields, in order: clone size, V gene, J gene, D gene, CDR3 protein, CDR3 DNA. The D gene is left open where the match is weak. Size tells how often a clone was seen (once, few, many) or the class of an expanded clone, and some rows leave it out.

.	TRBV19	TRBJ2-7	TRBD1	CASSNTGQAISYEQYF	TGTGCCAGTAGTAACACGGGACAGGCCATATCCTACGAGCAGTACTTC
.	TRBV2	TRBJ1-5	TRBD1	CASSAGTGGRNSNQPQHF	TGTGCCAGCAGCGCCGGGACAGGCGGTAGGAATAGCAATCAGCCCCAGCATTTT
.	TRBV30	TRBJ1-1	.	CAWNGLSRTEAFF	TGTGCCTGGAATGGACTAAGTAGGACTGAAGCTTTCTTT
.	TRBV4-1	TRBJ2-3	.	CASSQVLREADTQYF	TGCGCCAGCAGCCAAGTTTTACGAGAGGCAGATACGCAGTATTTT
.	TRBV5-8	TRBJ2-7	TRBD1	CASSLGAGTGGYEQYF	TGTGCCAGCAGCTTGGGAGCCGGGACAGGGGGCTACGAGCAGTACTTC
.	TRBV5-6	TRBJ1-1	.	CASSLFSAGENTEAFF	TGTGCCAGCAGCTTGTTTTCTGCAGGGGAGAACACTGAAGCTTTCTTT
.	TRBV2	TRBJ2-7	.	CASSEGLNEQYF	TGTGCCAGCAGTGAGGGGCTCAACGAGCAGTACTTC
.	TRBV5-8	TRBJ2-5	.	CASSLGGGPGYQETQYF	TGTGCCAGCAGCTTAGGCGGGGGCCCCGGGTACCAAGAGACCCAGTACTTC
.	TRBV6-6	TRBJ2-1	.	CASSTQSGTHYNEQFF	TGTGCCAGCAGTACGCAGTCCGGGACTCACTACAATGAGCAGTTCTTC
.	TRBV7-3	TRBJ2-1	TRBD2	CASSQTSGSLNEQFF	TGTGCCAGCAGTCAGACTAGCGGGAGTTTGAATGAGCAGTTCTTC
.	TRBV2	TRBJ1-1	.	CASSEALGGPTEAFF	TGTGCCAGCAGTGAAGCGCTCGGAGGCCCTACCGAAGCTTTCTTT
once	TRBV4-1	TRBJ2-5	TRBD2	CASNPAGAGETQYF	TGCGCCAGCAACCCAGCGGGGGCTGGGGAGACCCAGTACTTC
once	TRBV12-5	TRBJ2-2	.	CASGLLTTGELFF	TGTGCTAGTGGTTTGTTGACTACCGGGGAGCTGTTTTTT
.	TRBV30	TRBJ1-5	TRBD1	CAWSVQGNGNQPQHF	TGTGCCTGGAGTGTACAGGGGAACGGCAATCAGCCCCAGCATTTT
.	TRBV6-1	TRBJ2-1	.	CASSRGVEYNEQFF	TGTGCCAGCAGTCGAGGAGTGGAGTACAATGAGCAGTTCTTC
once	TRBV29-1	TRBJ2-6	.	CSVLFPLTGVLTF	TGCAGCGTTCTATTCCCGTTAACCGGCGTCCTGACTTTC
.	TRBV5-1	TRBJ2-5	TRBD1	CASSFDRDETQYF	TGCGCCAGCAGCTTTGACAGGGATGAGACCCAGTACTTC
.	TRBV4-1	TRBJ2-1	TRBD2	CASSQDLPPLAGGMNEQFF	TGCGCCAGCAGCCAAGATCTTCCCCCACTAGCGGGAGGGATGAATGAGCAGTTCTTC
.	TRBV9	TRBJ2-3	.	CASSLGEAVADTQYF	TGTGCCAGCAGCCTCGGGGAAGCGGTGGCAGATACGCAGTATTTT
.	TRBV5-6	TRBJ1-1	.	CASSLVSTVGTEAFF	TGTGCCAGCAGCTTGGTTTCGACAGTAGGCACTGAAGCTTTCTTT
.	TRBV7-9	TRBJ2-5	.	CASAQRPSFGIEETQYF	TGTGCCAGCGCCCAACGGCCCAGCTTCGGGATCGAAGAGACCCAGTACTTC
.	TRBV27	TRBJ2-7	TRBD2	CASSPAPFFGTSGPSSYEQYF	TGTGCCAGCAGTCCTGCCCCTTTTTTCGGGACTAGCGGGCCGAGCTCCTACGAGCAGTACTTC
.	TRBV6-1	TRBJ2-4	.	CAVRDYGKNIQYF	TGTGCCGTCAGGGATTATGGCAAAAACATTCAGTACTTC
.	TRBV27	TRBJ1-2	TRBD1	CASSSRTGRGQYGYTF	TGTGCCAGCAGTTCCCGGACAGGCAGGGGGCAGTATGGCTACACCTTC
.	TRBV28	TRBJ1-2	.	CASSPLGQGNYGYTF	TGTGCCAGCAGTCCCCTGGGGCAGGGGAACTATGGCTACACCTTC
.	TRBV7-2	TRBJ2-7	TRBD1	CASSLGDRVSYEQYF	TGTGCCAGCAGCTTAGGGGACAGGGTTTCGTACGAGCAGTACTTC
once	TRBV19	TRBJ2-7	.	CASSALGDRTAYEQYF	TGTGCCAGTAGTGCCCTAGGTGACCGGACAGCCTACGAGCAGTACTTC
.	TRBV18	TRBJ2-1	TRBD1	CASSGQGDNEQFF	TGTGCCAGCTCGGGACAGGGGGACAATGAGCAGTTCTTC